What follows are 18 T cell receptor beta chains derived from one specimen sequenced in a study of T cell responses to AZD1222 COVID-19 vaccine. The table came from immunoSEQ multiplex PCR; TCRdb's copy has only in-frame clones and leaves some out. The data hold over 150,000 clones, with more than 75% observed a single time. Sequences were derived from peripheral blood, sampled 28 days after the second AZD1222 dose. The receptors originated from an adult who received the AZD1222 COVID-19 vaccine.

This clone was seen only once. The chain couples TRBV3-1 (or the pseudogene TRBV3-2) to TRBJ1-5; D gene ambiguous. This CDR3 is 13 amino acids long. Germline CDR1 LGHDT, CDR2 YNNKEL (reference sequence). The V and J ends lost 2 bases and 7 bases respectively, with 9 bases between them. DNA of the CDR3: TGTGCCAGCAGCCAAATGGGTTTCCAGCCCCAGCATTTT. As protein: CASSQMGFQPQHF.

The chain joins TRBV2 to TRBJ2-7; no clear D. Per the germline V gene, CDR1 is SNHLY and CDR2 is FYNNEI. The CDR3 extends over 11 amino acids. V lost 4 bases and J 4 bases, leaving 5 bases between the germline ends. The CDR3 loop reads CASSAKYEQYF. CDR3 DNA sequence: TGTGCCAGCAGTGCGAAATACGAGCAGTACTTC.

The chain uses TRBV30 and TRBJ2-1, with D uncertain. With 2 bases removed from V and 5 bases from J, the gap between germline ends came to 7 bases. CDR3 length equals 12 residues. Germline values: CDR1 GTSNPN, CDR2 SVGIG (reference sequence). In DNA form, the CDR3 reads TGTGCCTGGAGTACGGCGCACAATGAGCAGTTCTTC. It is translated as CAWSTAHNEQFF.

The J gene is TRBJ1-1, the V gene TRBV5-4; 7 nucleotides line up with TRBD1. J lost 1 base, V lost 5 bases, and 2 bases had no gene match. The germline V gene has CDR1 SGHNT and CDR2 YYREEE (reference sequence). The CDR3 spans 13 residues. In DNA form, the CDR3 reads TGTGCCAGCAGTTGGGACAGGAACACTGAAGCTTTCTTT. Protein sequence: CASSWDRNTEAFF.

This chain connects TRBV15 to TRBJ1-6; D is unclear. Looked up from germline, CDR1 is LNHNV and CDR2 is YYDKDF (reference sequence). The CDR3 covers 15 residues. V lost 0 bases, J lost 8 bases, and 11 bases lay in between. In DNA form, the CDR3 reads TGTGCCACCAGCAGAGACGTTGGCAGCCATTCACCCCTCCACTTT. This encodes CATSRDVGSHSPLHF.

This clone has a handful of counts. This rearrangement joins TRBV3-1 (or the pseudogene TRBV3-2) to TRBJ1-3, with D possibly TRBD1 on 5 matching bases. V lost 4 bases and J 4 bases, leaving 20 bases between the germline ends. The CDR3 totals 17 residues. Germline-derived CDR1 and CDR2 are LGHDT and YNNKEL (reference sequence). The CDR3 sequence: CASSLRPGFRAGNTIYF. The CDR3 DNA reads TGTGCCAGCAGCCTACGGCCAGGGTTTAGGGCCGGAAACACCATATATTTT.

The chain recombines TRBV14 with TRBJ1-1; the D is unclear. This CDR3 is 14 amino acids long. Germline V gene lookup returns CDR1 SGHDN and CDR2 FVKESK. Trimming removed 3 bases from V and 1 base from J, with 9 bases in between. Written as DNA, the CDR3 is TGTGCCAGCAGCCAGCGGTGGGCGAACACTGAAGCTTTCTTT. Protein product: CASSQRWANTEAFF.

The V call is TRBV18, the J call TRBJ2-6, with a tentative D call TRBD2 (5 bases). The CDR3 spans 14 residues. V was shortened by 8 bases and J by 6 bases, with 14 bases between the two germline ends. Per germline, CDR1 KGHSH and CDR2 LQKENI. Here the CDR3 DNA reads TGTGCCAGCCAGGAGGATCAGGCGGCCAACGTCCTGACTTTC. Translating gives CASQEDQAANVLTF.

The chain links TRBV27 to TRBJ2-5; the D gene is possibly TRBD2 (7 bases). Germline loops: CDR1 MNHEY, CDR2 SMNVEV (reference sequence). V was pared by 4 bases and J by 5 bases, with 20 bases between. CDR3 length: 16 amino acids. CDR3 loop: CASSWGRGGAVETQYF. The CDR3 bases are TGTGCCAGCAGTTGGGGGAGAGGGGGGGCCGTTGAGACCCAGTACTTC.

This chain joins TRBV29-1 and TRBJ1-5, with D perhaps TRBD1 (6 bases). Trimming shortened V by 6 bases and J by 5 bases, and 14 bases separated the two germline ends. CDR3 size: 13 residues. Germline CDR1 and CDR2: SQVTM and ANQGSEA. In nucleotides, the CDR3 is TGCAGCGTGAGGGGGGACGGGGATCAGCCCCAGCATTTT. Protein product: CSVRGDGDQPQHF.

CDR3 nucleotides: TGTGCCAGCAGTGTAACGGAGGCACAACGGGGCAATCAGCCCCAGCATTTT. It translates to CASSVTEAQRGNQPQHF. V usage is TRBV2 and J usage is TRBJ1-5, with no clear D. Germline assignment: CDR1 SNHLY and CDR2 FYNNEI. The CDR3 is 17 amino acids. The ends were cut back, 4 bases at V and 2 bases at J, with 18 bases in the middle.

The chain combines TRBV5-1 with TRBJ2-1; the D is unclear. Trimming cost V 0 bases and J 4 bases, with 11 bases left between them. The germline V gene encodes CDR1 SGHRS and CDR2 YFSETQ. The CDR3 runs to 15 residues. The CDR3 loop reads CASSLEAGAYNEQFF. For the CDR3, the DNA is TGCGCCAGCAGCTTGGAGGCAGGAGCATACAATGAGCAGTTCTTC. Full variable domain (rest looked up from reference TRBV5-1 and TRBJ2-1): KAGVTQTPRYLIKTRGQQVTLSCSPISGHRSVSWYQQTPGQGLQFLFEYFSETQRNKGNFPGRFSGRQFSNSRSEMNVSTLELGDSALYLCASSLEAGAYNEQFFGPGTRLTVL.

This clone was counted a single time. The rearrangement joins TRBV9 to TRBJ1-2; 8 nucleotides match TRBD1. The V and J ends lost 4 bases and 1 base, in that order; junction bases with no gene match: 15. The CDR3 is made up of 18 amino acids. Germline CDR1 is SGDLS and CDR2 is YYNGEE. CDR3 nucleotides: TGTGCCAGCAGCCCCTTTGACAGGGGTTTGGAGAATAACTATGGCTACACCTTC. Translation gives CASSPFDRGLENNYGYTF.

The chain carries TRBV7-6 and TRBJ1-4, with D perhaps matching TRBD1 (6 bases). V was shortened by 1 base and J by 9 bases, with 15 bases between the two germline ends. There are 15 residues in the CDR3. Germline CDR1 SGHVS, CDR2 FNYEAQ. DNA for the CDR3: TGTGCCAGCAGCTTAGTCCCAACCCGGGACAAAAAACTGTTTTTT. Its protein product is CASSLVPTRDKKLFF. Variable domain in full (rest from reference TRBV7-6 and TRBJ1-4): GAGVSQSPRYKVTKRGQDVALRCDPISGHVSLYWYRQALGQGPEFLTYFNYEAQQDKSGLPNDRFSAERPEGSISTLTIQRTEQRDSAMYRCASSLVPTRDKKLFFGSGTQLSVL.

The genes are TRBV4-3 and TRBJ1-1; 9 bases agree with TRBD1. The junction had 5 bases not matched to a gene; V was cut back by 5 bases and J by 7 bases. This CDR3 is built from 13 residues. Germline lookup yields CDR1 LGHNA and CDR2 YSLEER. CDR3 bases: TGCGCCAGCAGCGCTCAGGGACAGGGTGAAGCTTTCTTT. Residues: CASSAQGQGEAFF.

Written as DNA, the CDR3 is TGTGCCAGCAGTGGGGGATCCAATGAGCAGTTCTTC. Its protein is CASSGGSNEQFF. The rearrangement links TRBV2 to TRBJ2-1; D ambiguous. The CDR3 length is 12 residues. With 4 bases removed from V and 6 bases from J, the gap between germline ends came to 7 bases. Germline V CDR1 and CDR2: SNHLY, FYNNEI.

This clone appeared a single time. J is TRBJ1-5 and V is TRBV29-1; D ambiguous. CDR3 length: 14 residues. The germline CDR1 and CDR2 sequences are SQVTM and ANQGSEA. The ends were cut back, 4 bases at V and 0 bases at J, with 10 bases in the middle. As DNA, the CDR3 is TGCAGCGTTGCTGAAGGGAATAGCAATCAGCCCCAGCATTTT. It codes for CSVAEGNSNQPQHF.

The chain uses TRBV4-2 and TRBJ1-2; 9 bases match TRBD1. Germline V CDR1 and CDR2: LGHNA, YNFKEQ. The CDR3 loop spans 16 amino acids. Trimming at V came to 5 bases and at J to 5 bases, leaving 12 bases not matched to a gene. CDR3 in amino acids: CASSETPGQGIYGYTF. CDR3 bases: TGTGCCAGCAGCGAGACCCCCGGACAGGGGATATATGGCTACACCTTC.